The 24 T cell receptor beta chains given below trace back to one sample, sequenced in a study of T cell responses to AZD1222 COVID-19 vaccine. TCRdb keeps only in-frame clones here, not all; method: immunoSEQ multiplex PCR. The top ten clones hold around 30% of a sample with 130,000 or so clones, about 89% of them seen once. Material: peripheral blood, obtained on day 0 of AZD1222 vaccination. Receptor source: an adult in good health.

The V and J genes are TRBV5-4 and TRBJ1-1, with TRBD1 as a possible D gene (5 bases). V shed 1 base and J shed 5 bases, with 15 bases lying between them. Germline loops: CDR1 SGHNT, CDR2 YYREEE (reference sequence). CDR3 length: 15 amino acids. For the CDR3, the DNA is TGTGCCAGCAGCTTGAGGGCAGGGAAGGGTACTGAAGCTTTCTTT. It is translated as CASSLRAGKGTEAFF.

The V call is TRBV10-3, the J call TRBJ1-2; D perhaps matches TRBD1 (5 bases). Germline V gene sequence: CDR1 ENHRY, CDR2 SYGVKD. This CDR3 spans 13 amino acids. The ends were cut back, 6 bases at V and 0 bases at J, with 8 bases in the middle. In DNA, the CDR3 is TGTGCCATCAGAGACAGCGCTAACTATGGCTACACCTTC. Translation gives CAIRDSANYGYTF.

The chain is built from TRBV4-1 and TRBJ2-7; perhaps TRBD2 as D (5 bases). The V end lost 0 bases, the J end lost 2 bases, and 8 bases lay between the germline ends. The CDR3 is 14 residues long. The germline V gene encodes CDR1 MGHRA and CDR2 YSYEKL. The CDR3 sequence is CASSQDLATYEQYF. As DNA, the CDR3 is TGCGCCAGCAGCCAAGATTTAGCGACCTACGAGCAGTACTTC.

Details on this clone: The junction departs from the called germline gene at one end, perhaps through a read error. The chain recombines TRBV15 with TRBJ2-1; D ambiguous. This CDR3 comprises 12 residues. The germline CDR1 and CDR2 sequences are LNHNV and YYDKDF (reference sequence). The CDR3 region is CATSRDHGYAVF. Written as DNA, the CDR3 is TGTGCCACCAGCAGAGATCACGGCTATGCGGTCTTC.

The genes are TRBV6-5 and TRBJ2-7; no reliable D call. With 5 bases removed from V and 0 bases from J, the gap between germline ends came to 11 bases. The CDR3 covers 14 residues. Per germline, CDR1 MNHEY and CDR2 SVGAGI. CDR3 loop: CASSPQPSSYEQYF. The CDR3 nucleotides read TGTGCCAGCAGTCCTCAACCGAGCTCCTACGAGCAGTACTTC.

The rearrangement uses TRBV4-1 and TRBJ1-1, with D hard to call. CDR3 size: 13 residues. Germline V lookup: CDR1 MGHRA, CDR2 YSYEKL. V was shortened by 0 bases and J by 4 bases, with 6 bases between the two germline ends. CDR3 amino acids: CASSQERGTEAFF. CDR3 nucleotide sequence: TGCGCCAGCAGCCAAGAGCGGGGCACTGAAGCTTTCTTT.

The J gene is TRBJ2-1, the V gene TRBV4-3; 10 nucleotides align to TRBD2. Germline CDR1 is LGHNA and CDR2 is YSLEER. The CDR3 extends over 15 amino acids. V lost 2 bases, J lost 3 bases, and 1 base stayed unmatched. The CDR3 reads CASSQPSGGYNEQFF. In DNA form, the CDR3 reads TGCGCCAGCAGCCAACCTAGCGGGGGCTACAATGAGCAGTTCTTC.

This clone was seen only once. The chain links TRBV5-1 to TRBJ1-2, with D perhaps matching TRBD1 (5 bases). Germline loops: CDR1 SGHRS, CDR2 YFSETQ. Trimming stripped 3 bases from V and 7 bases from J, with 10 bases between. The CDR3 extends over 12 amino acids. The CDR3 loop is CASSSQGRGYTF. CDR3 in DNA: TGCGCCAGCAGCTCCCAGGGACGTGGCTACACCTTC.

The V gene is TRBV2, the J gene TRBJ2-3; D is unresolved. This CDR3 has 13 residues. The ends were cut back, 1 base at V and 3 bases at J, with 5 bases in the middle. CDR1 is SNHLY, CDR2 FYNNEI, per germline. CDR3: CASSEVLTDTQYF. The CDR3 bases are TGTGCCAGCAGTGAAGTCTTGACAGATACGCAGTATTTT.

The chain uses TRBV7-9 and TRBJ2-7; TRBD2 is a possible D gene (6 bases). Germline V lookup: CDR1 SEHNR, CDR2 FQNEAQ (reference sequence). The CDR3 extends over 17 amino acids. V lost 5 bases, J lost 1 base, and 21 bases lay in between. DNA for the CDR3: TGTGCCAGCAGCCCCGTGGGGTGGGCGGGAAAGTCCTACGAGCAGTACTTC. Translating it yields CASSPVGWAGKSYEQYF.

The chain combines TRBV30 with TRBJ2-7; 7 bases match TRBD1. CDR3 size: 15 residues. Germline assignment: CDR1 GTSNPN and CDR2 SVGIG (reference sequence). V gave up 2 bases and J gave up 2 bases; unmatched junction bases: 9. CDR3 DNA sequence: TGTGCCTGGAGTCTAGGGACAGTTCCTACCTACGAGCAGTACTTC. Translating it yields CAWSLGTVPTYEQYF.

This chain uses TRBV5-6 with TRBJ1-2; D is possibly TRBD1 (5 bases). V lost 6 bases and J lost 2, with 8 bases in between. CDR3 size: 12 residues. Germline V gene lookup returns CDR1 SGHDT and CDR2 YYEEEE. CDR3 loop: CASTAGNYGYTF. For the CDR3, the DNA is TGTGCCAGCACTGCAGGGAACTATGGCTACACCTTC.

The chain recombines TRBV30 with TRBJ2-1; a possible D gene is TRBD1 (5 bases). The CDR3 spans 13 residues. Germline V CDR1 and CDR2: GTSNPN, SVGIG (reference sequence). Deletions cut 4 bases from V and 9 bases from J, with 16 bases between. The CDR3 nucleotides are TGTGCCTGGAAGGATCAGGGTATGGGTGAGCAGTTCTTC. This encodes CAWKDQGMGEQFF.

This clone was observed a single time. The gene calls are TRBV12-5 and TRBJ1-4, with a weak D call TRBD1 (5 bases). Trimming left V 6 bases short and J 2 bases short, with 13 bases between. The CDR3 length is 15 residues. Germline V gene sequence: CDR1 LGHNT, CDR2 FRNRAP. In DNA form, the CDR3 reads TGTGCTAGTGGACCCGACAGCGGGACTAATGAAAAACTGTTTTTT. Its translation: CASGPDSGTNEKLFF.

The chain carries TRBV9 and TRBJ1-4; D ambiguous. CDR3 length: 14 amino acids. V lost 1 base to trimming and J lost 2 bases, with 6 bases between them. Germline assignment: CDR1 SGDLS and CDR2 YYNGEE. CDR3 in amino acids: CASSVQGTNEKLFF. The CDR3 region has the DNA TGTGCCAGCAGCGTACAAGGGACTAATGAAAAACTGTTTTTT. Full variable domain (outside the CDR3, taken from reference TRBV9 and TRBJ1-4): DSGVTQTPKHLITATGQRVTLRCSPRSGDLSVYWYQQSLDQGLQFLIQYYNGEERAKGNILERFSAQQFPDLHSELNLSSLELGDSALYFCASSVQGTNEKLFFGSGTQLSVL.

The chain uses TRBV5-8 and TRBJ1-2; D remains unclear. The CDR3 has 14 residues. Germline lookup yields CDR1 SGHTS and CDR2 YDEGEE. V lost 1 base and J 2 bases, leaving 9 bases between the germline ends. The CDR3 bases are TGTGCCAGCAGCTTGAGTCTCGGGAACTATGGCTACACCTTC. Amino acid sequence: CASSLSLGNYGYTF.

The chain carries TRBV6-1 and TRBJ1-2; unclear D gene. Germline CDR1 reads MNHNS; CDR2 reads SASEGT. V lost 3 bases to trimming and J lost 4 bases, with 12 bases between them. This CDR3 contains 14 residues. The DNA of the CDR3 is TGTGCCAGCAGTGAGCCCGACCCTGGCTATGGCTACACCTTC. It translates to CASSEPDPGYGYTF.

There are a few counts of this clone. This chain joins TRBV25-1 and TRBJ1-1; TRBD1 matches 7 bases. Germline-derived CDR1 and CDR2 are MGHDK and SYGVNS. The CDR3 length is 12 residues. The V segment lost 8 bases and the J segment 6 bases; nucleotides outside the gene matches: 6. The CDR3 spells CASEGTVSEAFF. DNA of the CDR3: TGTGCCAGCGAGGGGACAGTATCTGAAGCTTTCTTT.

This rearrangement joins TRBV7-6 to TRBJ2-1; TRBD2 agrees at 12 bases. The CDR3 runs 16 residues. V lost 1 base, J lost 8 bases, and 6 bases stayed unmatched. Germline V gives CDR1 SGHVS, CDR2 FNYEAQ. CDR3 amino acids: CASSLERLAGEDEQFF. The DNA of the CDR3 is TGTGCCAGCAGCTTAGAGCGACTAGCGGGAGAAGATGAGCAGTTCTTC.

The chain carries TRBV12-3 or TRBV12-4 and TRBJ2-7, with D possibly matching TRBD2 (6 bases). The CDR3 sequence is 12 residues long. The germline V and J ends were trimmed by 7 bases and 3 bases, with 10 bases remaining between them. Here the CDR3 DNA reads TGTGCCAGCACCCTCGGGGGCTACGAGCAGTACTTC. The encoded protein is CASTLGGYEQYF.

The chain couples TRBV30 to TRBJ1-2, with 8 bases lining up with TRBD1. CDR1 GTSNPN and CDR2 SVGIG come from the germline V gene (reference sequence). V was pared by 0 bases and J by 6 bases, with 6 bases of the junction left unmatched. This CDR3 is built from 14 residues. The CDR3 nucleotides are TGTGCCTGGAGTGTTCAGGGGGCGCTCCATGGCTACACCTTC. Amino acids: CAWSVQGALHGYTF.

V gene TRBV10-3 combines with J gene TRBJ1-6; unclear D gene. This CDR3 has 16 amino acids. The germline V gene has CDR1 ENHRY and CDR2 SYGVKD. V was clipped by 4 bases and J by 0 bases, with 10 bases between them. CDR3 region: CAISASASSYNSPLHF. CDR3 DNA sequence: TGTGCCATCAGTGCGTCGGCAAGCTCCTATAATTCACCCCTCCACTTT.

The chain combines TRBV5-8 with TRBJ2-1; 9 nucleotides line up with TRBD2. Trimming took 1 base from V and 4 from J; bases not matched to a gene: 3. The CDR3 runs 15 residues. The germline V gene encodes CDR1 SGHTS and CDR2 YDEGEE. The DNA for the CDR3 is TGTGCCAGCAGCTTGCCTAGCGGGGCATACAATGAGCAGTTCTTC. Translated: CASSLPSGAYNEQFF.

The rearrangement joins TRBV6-2 or TRBV6-3 to TRBJ2-1, with no clear D. Deletions cut 6 bases from V and 8 bases from J, with 11 bases between. The CDR3 has 12 amino acids. Germline CDR1 reads MNHEY; CDR2 reads SVGEGT. CDR3 sequence: CASSHLIDEQFF. The CDR3 bases are TGTGCCAGCAGCCACCTCATCGATGAGCAGTTCTTC.